The entry below describes one T cell receptor (beta chain). This record belongs to a study of blood T cell repertoires in COVID-19. Overall study: Material from acute and convalescent COVID-19 was sourced from the United States, Italy and Spain. The cDNA or gDNA used as material had been derived from T cells, B-cell-depleted T cells, or PBMCs.

Original processing methods: Reference gene primers were amplified, and this amplification served to estimate nucleated cell counts. Produced via immunoSEQ multiplex PCR; TCRdb's table is partial and in-frame only. The DNA gave D and trimming, while V, J and clone size come from that table. The table records about 140,000 clones, 81% of them present only once. V lost 3 bases and J lost 1; bases outside the gene matches: 5. CDR3 length: 16 residues. Germline lookup yields CDR1 LNHNV and CDR2 YYDKDF (reference sequence). The chain combines TRBV15 with TRBJ2-1, with TRBD1 matching 8 bases. The sample taken for sequencing was peripheral blood. This receptor was obtained from a human donor in a cohort sampled during active COVID-19. DNA of the CDR3: TGTGCCACCAGCAGGGGGACAGGAATTTCCTACAATGAGCAGTTCTTC. It codes for CATSRGTGISYNEQFF.